A single sample is the source of the 17 T cell receptor beta chains below, sequenced in a study of long-term antiretroviral therapy in people with HIV. An immunoSEQ assay, version v3.0, was performed at survey level. The assay was immunoSEQ multiplex PCR, and TCRdb's table has in-frame clones only and misses some. Counted here are over 15,000 clones, 70% to 90% occurring once; the ten biggest clones make up over 3.5%. Sequenced here: unsorted PBMCs, sampled 0.1 years before starting antiretroviral therapy. Every receptor here comes from a man in his late teens or twenties with HIV.

The chain links TRBV9 to TRBJ2-2; TRBD2 aligns across 9 bases. Germline V gene data show CDR1 as SGDLS and CDR2 as YYNGEE. V lost 5 bases, J lost 5 bases, and 13 bases stayed unmatched. There are 17 residues in the CDR3. The CDR3 DNA is TGTGCCAGCAGTGCACGGTTGGCGGGAGGGCCGACCGGGGAGCTGTTTTTT. Its translation is CASSARLAGGPTGELFF.

This chain links TRBV5-1 with TRBJ2-5; D is uncertain. CDR1 SGHRS and CDR2 YFSETQ come from the germline V gene. V was cut by 1 base and J by 5 bases, with 3 bases left in between. This CDR3 is built from 11 residues. CDR3 protein: CASSLWETQYF. The CDR3 region has the DNA TGCGCCAGCAGCTTGTGGGAGACCCAGTACTTC.

The V call is TRBV30, the J call TRBJ1-2, with a weak D call TRBD1 (6 bases). In germline, CDR1 is GTSNPN, CDR2 SVGIG (reference sequence). V shed 2 bases and J shed 4 bases, with 17 bases lying between them. This CDR3 region has 15 residues. The CDR3 spells CAWSPTPGTLYGYTF. CDR3 nucleotides: TGTGCCTGGAGTCCGACCCCCGGGACACTCTATGGCTACACCTTC. The full variable domain, its missing parts supplied by reference TRBV30 and TRBJ1-2, is SQTIHQWPATLVQPVGSPLSLECTVEGTSNPNLYWYRQAAGRGLQLLFYSVGIGQISSEVPQNLSASRPQDRQFILSSKKLLLSDSGFYLCAWSPTPGTLYGYTFGSGTRLTVV.

In its sample, this clone ranks as medium-sized. Different DNA sequences within this sample yield the same CDR3. The J gene is TRBJ2-1, the V gene TRBV4-3; 7 nucleotides agree with TRBD2. Losses at the gene ends were 0 bases for V and 0 bases for J; bases not matched to a gene: 8. This CDR3 is 18 amino acids long. The V gene's germline CDR1 is LGHNA and CDR2 YSLEER. The CDR3 loop reads CASSQDRGGGSSYNEQFF. For the CDR3, the DNA is TGCGCCAGCAGCCAAGATCGCGGCGGGGGTAGCTCCTACAATGAGCAGTTCTTC.

As DNA, the CDR3 is TGCGCCAGCGCAGGAAGGACAGTGAACACTGAAGCTTTCTTT. Amino acid sequence: CASAGRTVNTEAFF. V gene TRBV4-1 combines with J gene TRBJ1-1; D may be TRBD1 (6 bases). The ends were cut back, 8 bases at V and 0 bases at J, with 13 bases in the middle. From germline, CDR1 is MGHRA and CDR2 YSYEKL. CDR3 length equals 14 residues.

The J gene is TRBJ1-3, the V gene TRBV5-1, with D possibly matching TRBD1 (5 bases). Germline CDR1 and CDR2: SGHRS and YFSETQ. There are 15 residues in the CDR3. Trimming removed 3 bases at V and 0 bases at J, with 10 bases between. CDR3 in DNA: TGCGCCAGCAGCTCTGACAGCTACTCTGGAAACACCATATATTTT. As protein: CASSSDSYSGNTIYF.

The chain links TRBV7-2 to TRBJ2-3; 9 positions match TRBD2. The junction had 13 bases not matched to a gene; V was cut back by 1 base and J by 5 bases. Germline CDR1 SGHTA, CDR2 FQGNSA. There are 18 residues in the CDR3. The CDR3 sequence: CASSLGHLAGGPGDTQYF. CDR3 DNA: TGTGCCAGCAGCTTAGGGCACTTGGCGGGAGGGCCGGGAGATACGCAGTATTTT. The full variable domain, completed using reference TRBV7-2 and TRBJ2-3, is GAGVSQSPSNKVTEKGKDVELRCDPISGHTALYWYRQSLGQGLEFLIYFQGNSAPDKSGLPSDRFSAERTGGSVSTLTIQRTQQEDSAVYLCASSLGHLAGGPGDTQYFGPGTRLTVL.

This rearrangement joins TRBV5-1 to TRBJ2-5; unclear D gene. The J call is in doubt because the DNA end fits TRBJ2-7 better. Germline values: CDR1 SGHRS, CDR2 YFSETQ. This CDR3 contains 14 residues. The CDR3 DNA reads TGCGCCAGCAGCCTGGACGGAAGAAAGGACGAGCAGTACTTC. This gives the protein CASSLDGRKDEQYF.

The chain carries TRBV19 and TRBJ1-5, with D hard to call. The CDR3 consists of 13 residues. The V end was cut by 6 bases, the J end by 5 bases, with 11 bases between. CDR1 and CDR2 (germline): LNHDA, SQIVND (reference sequence). CDR3 region: CASRVGLHQPQHF. The DNA of the CDR3 is TGTGCCAGTAGGGTGGGGTTGCATCAGCCCCAGCATTTT.

The rearrangement joins TRBV28 to TRBJ1-1; 8 bases agree with TRBD1. The germline gives CDR1 MDHEN, CDR2 SYDVKM. There are 14 residues in the CDR3. With 5 bases clipped from V and 5 bases from J, the junction kept 7 bases outside the gene matches. DNA for the CDR3: TGTGCCAGCAGTCCCACAGGGGGAATGACTGAAGCTTTCTTT. As protein: CASSPTGGMTEAFF.

This clone was seen just once. The CDR3 is CASSPGTGINGYTF. In nucleotides, the CDR3 is TGTGCCAGCAGCCCCGGGACAGGGATCAATGGCTACACCTTC. V gene TRBV5-5 combines with J gene TRBJ1-2; TRBD1 matches at 9 bases. J lost 6 bases, V lost 4 bases, and 7 bases had no gene match. CDR3 length: 14 residues. Germline assignment: CDR1 SGHKS and CDR2 YYEKEE (reference sequence).

The genes are TRBV5-6 and TRBJ2-2; D uncertain. Trimming pared 1 base from V and 2 bases from J, leaving 3 bases between. This CDR3 is 13 amino acids long. Germline assignment: CDR1 SGHDT and CDR2 YYEEEE. CDR3 nucleotides: TGTGCCAGCAGCTTGTATAACACCGGGGAGCTGTTTTTT. Protein product: CASSLYNTGELFF.

The chain combines TRBV5-7 with TRBJ2-5; D is possibly TRBD2 (7 bases). Being an ORF, TRBV5-7 has a function that is uncertain. The CDR3 runs to 16 residues. V lost 1 base to trimming and J lost 3 bases, with 16 bases between them. The CDR3 sequence: CASSLPAGASKETQYF. In nucleotides, the CDR3 is TGTGCCAGCAGCTTGCCTGCGGGGGCGTCCAAAGAGACCCAGTACTTC.

The CDR3 region is CASSQETGYFEQFF. CDR3 DNA: TGCGCCAGCAGCCAAGAGACAGGGTATTTTGAGCAGTTCTTC. The chain recombines TRBV4-3 with TRBJ2-1; 7 bases align to TRBD1. The germline V gene has CDR1 LGHNA and CDR2 YSLEER. The trim removed 0 bases at V and 9 bases at J, leaving 5 bases unmatched. This CDR3 is built from 14 residues.

The V call is TRBV27, the J call TRBJ1-3; 9 positions match TRBD1. Unmatched junction bases numbered 3, after V lost 6 bases and J lost 6 bases. The CDR3 runs 13 residues. Germline V CDR1 and CDR2: MNHEY, SMNVEV (reference sequence). CDR3 bases: TGTGCCAGCAGAAGACAGGGGGTAAACACCATATATTTT. This encodes CASRRQGVNTIYF.

Only one count was recorded for this clone. The chain couples TRBV11-2 to TRBJ2-7; weak D call: TRBD1 (5 bases). The V gene's germline CDR1 is SGHAT and CDR2 FQNNGV. Between the trimmed V and J ends, which lost 4 bases and 3 bases, there was a span of 10 bases. The CDR3 is 13 residues long. The CDR3 loop reads CASSSGQNYEQYF. CDR3 sequence (DNA): TGTGCCAGCAGCTCCGGACAAAACTACGAGCAGTACTTC.

This chain uses TRBV18 with TRBJ2-1, with a possible D match to TRBD2 (6 bases). From germline, CDR1 is KGHSH and CDR2 LQKENI. Trimming took 0 bases from V and 7 from J, leaving 16 bases between them. The CDR3 spans 16 residues. CDR3 region: CASSPPTSPGGNEQFF. In DNA, the CDR3 is TGTGCCAGCTCACCACCGACCAGCCCCGGGGGAAATGAGCAGTTCTTC.